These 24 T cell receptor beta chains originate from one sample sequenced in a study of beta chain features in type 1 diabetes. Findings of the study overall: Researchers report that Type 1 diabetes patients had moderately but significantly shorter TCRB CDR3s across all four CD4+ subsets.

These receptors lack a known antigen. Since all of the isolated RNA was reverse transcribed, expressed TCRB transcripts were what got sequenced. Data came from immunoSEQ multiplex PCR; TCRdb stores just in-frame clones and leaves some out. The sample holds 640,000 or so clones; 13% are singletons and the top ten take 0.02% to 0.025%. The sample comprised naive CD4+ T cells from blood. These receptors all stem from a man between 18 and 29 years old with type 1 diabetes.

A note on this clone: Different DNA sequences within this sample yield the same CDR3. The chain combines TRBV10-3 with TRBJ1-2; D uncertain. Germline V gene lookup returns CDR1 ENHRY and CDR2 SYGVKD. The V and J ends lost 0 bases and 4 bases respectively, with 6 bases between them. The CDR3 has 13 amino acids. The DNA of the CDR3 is TGTGCCATCAGTGAGTCGTTGGGCTATGGCTACACCTTC. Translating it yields CAISESLGYGYTF.

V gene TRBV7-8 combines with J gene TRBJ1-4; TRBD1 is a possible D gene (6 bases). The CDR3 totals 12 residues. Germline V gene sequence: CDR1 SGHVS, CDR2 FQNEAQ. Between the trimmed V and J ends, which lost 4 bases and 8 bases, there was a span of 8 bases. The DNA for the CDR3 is TGTGCCAGCAGCTGGACAGCAGAAAAACTGTTTTTT. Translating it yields CASSWTAEKLFF.

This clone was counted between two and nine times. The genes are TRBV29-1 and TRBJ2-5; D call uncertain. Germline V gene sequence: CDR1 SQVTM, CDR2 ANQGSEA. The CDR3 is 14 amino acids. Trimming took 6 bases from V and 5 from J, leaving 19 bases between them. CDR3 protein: CSVPGVSLSETQYF. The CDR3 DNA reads TGCAGCGTCCCCGGTGTTTCGCTTTCGGAGACCCAGTACTTC.

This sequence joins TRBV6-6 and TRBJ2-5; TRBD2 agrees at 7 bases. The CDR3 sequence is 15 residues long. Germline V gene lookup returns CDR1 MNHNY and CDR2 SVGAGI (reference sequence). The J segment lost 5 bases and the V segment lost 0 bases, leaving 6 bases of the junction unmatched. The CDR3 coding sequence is TGTGCCAGCAGTTACTCGAGCCTAGCGGTGGAGACCCAGTACTTC. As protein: CASSYSSLAVETQYF.

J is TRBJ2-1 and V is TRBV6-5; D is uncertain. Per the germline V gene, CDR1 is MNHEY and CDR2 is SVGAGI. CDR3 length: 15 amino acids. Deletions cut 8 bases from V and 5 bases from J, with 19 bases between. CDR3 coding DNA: TGTGCCAGCCACGATTTAGGCTCTGGGCACAATGAGCAGTTCTTC. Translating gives CASHDLGSGHNEQFF.

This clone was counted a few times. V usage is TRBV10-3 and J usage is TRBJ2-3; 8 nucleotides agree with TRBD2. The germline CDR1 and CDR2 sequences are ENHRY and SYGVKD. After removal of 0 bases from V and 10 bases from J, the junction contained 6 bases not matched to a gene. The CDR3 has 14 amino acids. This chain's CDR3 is CAISESQRGPSQYF. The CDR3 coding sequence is TGTGCCATCAGTGAGTCCCAGCGGGGGCCTTCGCAGTATTTT.

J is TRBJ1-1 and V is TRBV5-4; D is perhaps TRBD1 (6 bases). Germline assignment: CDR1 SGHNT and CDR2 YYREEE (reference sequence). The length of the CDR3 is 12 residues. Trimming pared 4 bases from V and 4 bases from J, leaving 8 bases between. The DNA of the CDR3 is TGTGCCAGCAGCCCGGACAGCACTGAAGCTTTCTTT. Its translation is CASSPDSTEAFF.

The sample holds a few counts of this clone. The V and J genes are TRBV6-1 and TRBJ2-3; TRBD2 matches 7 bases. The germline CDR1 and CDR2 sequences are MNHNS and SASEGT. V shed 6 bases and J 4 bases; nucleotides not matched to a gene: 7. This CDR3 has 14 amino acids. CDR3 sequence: CASSKTSLADTQYF. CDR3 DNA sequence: TGTGCCAGCAGCAAGACTAGCCTGGCAGATACGCAGTATTTT.

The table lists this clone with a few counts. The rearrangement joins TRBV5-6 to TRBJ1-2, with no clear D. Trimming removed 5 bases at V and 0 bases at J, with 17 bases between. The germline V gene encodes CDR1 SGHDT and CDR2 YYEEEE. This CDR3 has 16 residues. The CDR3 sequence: CASRSPGIPSNYGYTF. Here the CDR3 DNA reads TGTGCCAGCAGGTCCCCTGGGATTCCTTCTAACTATGGCTACACCTTC.

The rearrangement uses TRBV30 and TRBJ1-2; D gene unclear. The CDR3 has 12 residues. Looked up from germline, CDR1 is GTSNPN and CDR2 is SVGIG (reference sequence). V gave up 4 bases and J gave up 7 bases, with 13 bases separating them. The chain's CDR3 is CAWTGVPGGYTF. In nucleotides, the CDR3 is TGTGCCTGGACCGGGGTCCCGGGTGGCTACACCTTC.

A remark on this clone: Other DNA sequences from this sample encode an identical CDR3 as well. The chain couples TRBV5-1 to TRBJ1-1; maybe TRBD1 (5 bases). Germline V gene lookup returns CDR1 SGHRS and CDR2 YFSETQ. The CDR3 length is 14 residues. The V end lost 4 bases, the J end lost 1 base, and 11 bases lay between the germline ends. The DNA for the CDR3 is TGCGCCAGCAGCCTTGACGGACAGAACACTGAAGCTTTCTTT. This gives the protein CASSLDGQNTEAFF.

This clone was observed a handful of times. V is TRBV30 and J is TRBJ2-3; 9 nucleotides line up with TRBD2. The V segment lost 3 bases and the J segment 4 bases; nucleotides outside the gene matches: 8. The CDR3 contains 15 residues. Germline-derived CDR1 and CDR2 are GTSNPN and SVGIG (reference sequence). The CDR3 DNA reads TGTGCCTGGAGGCCGGGACTAGCTATTTCAGATACGCAGTATTTT. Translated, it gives CAWRPGLAISDTQYF.

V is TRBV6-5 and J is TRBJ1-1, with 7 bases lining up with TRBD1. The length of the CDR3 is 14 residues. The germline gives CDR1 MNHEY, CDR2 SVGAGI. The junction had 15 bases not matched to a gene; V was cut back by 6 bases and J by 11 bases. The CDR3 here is CASRRDSAPRGAFF. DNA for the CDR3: TGTGCCAGCAGGCGGGACAGCGCCCCGAGGGGGGCTTTCTTT.

CDR3 sequence: CASSTGTGYPEAFF. The CDR3 DNA follows: TGTGCCAGCAGCACCGGGACAGGGTATCCCGAAGCTTTCTTT. This chain joins TRBV7-2 and TRBJ1-1; 9 bases align to TRBD1. This CDR3 is 14 amino acids long. The germline CDR1 and CDR2 sequences are SGHTA and FQGNSA. The V and J ends lost 5 bases and 8 bases, in that order; junction bases with no gene match: 9.

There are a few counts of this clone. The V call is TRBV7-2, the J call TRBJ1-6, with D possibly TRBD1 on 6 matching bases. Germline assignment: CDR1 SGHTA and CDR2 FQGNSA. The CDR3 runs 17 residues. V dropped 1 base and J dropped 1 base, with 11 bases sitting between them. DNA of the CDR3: TGTGCCAGCAGCTTAGTTGGCAGGGGTTCCTATAATTCACCCCTCCACTTT. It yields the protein CASSLVGRGSYNSPLHF.

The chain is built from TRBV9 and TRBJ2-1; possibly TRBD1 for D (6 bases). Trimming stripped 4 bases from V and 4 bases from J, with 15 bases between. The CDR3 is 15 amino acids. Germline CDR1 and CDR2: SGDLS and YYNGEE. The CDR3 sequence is CASSSRPGTYNEQFF. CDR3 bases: TGTGCCAGCAGCTCCCGCCCCGGGACATACAATGAGCAGTTCTTC.

CDR3 sequence (DNA): TGTGCCAGCAGCCCCGGGACAGCTGGAAACACCATATATTTT. Protein product: CASSPGTAGNTIYF. The rearrangement joins TRBV7-8 to TRBJ1-3; 7 bases are a match to TRBD1. V gave up 5 bases and J gave up 2 bases; unmatched junction bases: 3. CDR3 size: 14 residues. Per germline, CDR1 SGHVS and CDR2 FQNEAQ.

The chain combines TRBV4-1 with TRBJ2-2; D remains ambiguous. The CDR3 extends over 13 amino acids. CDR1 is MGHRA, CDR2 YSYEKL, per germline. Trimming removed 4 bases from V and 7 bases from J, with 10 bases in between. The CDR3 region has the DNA TGCGCCAGCAGCCCAGTTTTCATCGGGGAGCTGTTTTTT. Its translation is CASSPVFIGELFF.

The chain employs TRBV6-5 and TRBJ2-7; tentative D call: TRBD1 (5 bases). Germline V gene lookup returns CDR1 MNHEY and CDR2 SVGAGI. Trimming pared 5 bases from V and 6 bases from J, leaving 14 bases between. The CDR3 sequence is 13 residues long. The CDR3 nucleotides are TGTGCCAGCAGTCCGATCCAGGGAATCGAGCAGTACTTC. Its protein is CASSPIQGIEQYF.

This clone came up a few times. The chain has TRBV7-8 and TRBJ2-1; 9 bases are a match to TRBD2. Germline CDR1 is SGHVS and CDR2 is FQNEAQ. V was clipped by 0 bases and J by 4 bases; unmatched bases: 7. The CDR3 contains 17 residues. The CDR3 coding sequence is TGTGCCAGCAGCTTAGCCACTAGCGGGTTCACTTACAATGAGCAGTTCTTC. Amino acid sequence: CASSLATSGFTYNEQFF.

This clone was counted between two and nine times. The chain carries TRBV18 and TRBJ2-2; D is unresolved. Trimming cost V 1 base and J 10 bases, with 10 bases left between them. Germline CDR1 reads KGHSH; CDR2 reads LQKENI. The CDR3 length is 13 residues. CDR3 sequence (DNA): TGTGCCAGCTCACCACGGACGTCCCTGGAGCTGTTTTTT. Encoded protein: CASSPRTSLELFF.

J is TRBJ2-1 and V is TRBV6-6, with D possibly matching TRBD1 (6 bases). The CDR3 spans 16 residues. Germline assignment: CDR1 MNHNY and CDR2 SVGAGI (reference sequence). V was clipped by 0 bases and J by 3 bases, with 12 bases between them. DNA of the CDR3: TGTGCCAGCAGTTACTCGGGCAGGGGCGACTACAATGAGCAGTTCTTC. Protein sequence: CASSYSGRGDYNEQFF.

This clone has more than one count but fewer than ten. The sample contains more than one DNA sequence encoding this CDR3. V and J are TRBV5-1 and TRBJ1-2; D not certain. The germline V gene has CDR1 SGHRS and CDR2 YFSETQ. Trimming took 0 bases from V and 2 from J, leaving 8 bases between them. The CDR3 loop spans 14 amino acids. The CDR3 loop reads CASSLGDGNYGYTF. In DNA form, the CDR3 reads TGCGCCAGCAGCTTGGGTGACGGGAACTATGGCTACACCTTC.

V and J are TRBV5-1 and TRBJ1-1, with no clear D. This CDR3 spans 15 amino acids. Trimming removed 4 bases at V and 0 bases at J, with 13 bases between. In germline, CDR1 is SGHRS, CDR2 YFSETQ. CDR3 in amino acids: CASSRSQSLNTEAFF. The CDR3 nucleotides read TGCGCCAGCAGCCGGAGTCAGAGCCTGAACACTGAAGCTTTCTTT.